The next 20 T cell receptor beta chains were all read from a single sample in a study of CD8 T cells in Susac syndrome (dated by TCRdb to the late 2010s). The library was produced with the immunoSEQ multiplex PCR assay. RNA was extracted using the RNeasy kit, and roughly 0.5 to 1 microgram was reverse transcribed with random hexamers. TCRdb trimmed public reads at Q25 via fastp, called clones via MiXCR and kept in-frame beta chains. Rows with one shared CDR3 protein collapse into an entry with the most common genes and DNA. In all, the sample holds approximately 170,000 distinct CDR3 sequences, and roughly 95% of those were seen once. The ten most abundant clones make up more than 0.13% of the sample. The source material was CD4+ T cells from PBMCs. All receptors derive from a human donor in good health.

The CDR3 DNA follows: TGTGCCACCCGACAGGGGAACTCTGGAAACACCATATATTTT. Protein product: CATRQGNSGNTIYF. The chain has TRBV7-9 and TRBJ1-3; 8 bases map to TRBD1. CDR3 size: 14 residues. CDR1 is SEHNR and CDR2 is FQNEAQ in the germline V gene (reference sequence). Trimming cost V 10 bases and J 0 bases; bases outside gene matches: 5.

This clonotype was seen once. V usage is TRBV29-1 and J usage is TRBJ1-2; the match to TRBD1 covers 10 bases. This CDR3 spans 14 amino acids. CDR1 is SQVTM, CDR2 ANQGSEA, per germline. Unmatched junction bases numbered 13, after V lost 7 bases and J lost 8 bases. CDR3 sequence reads: CSAGQGGTLRGYTF. The CDR3 DNA follows: TGCAGCGCCGGACAGGGGGGGACCCTACGGGGCTACACCTTC.

The chain employs TRBV12-3 or TRBV12-4 and TRBJ2-3; 7 nucleotides align to TRBD1. V trimming: 5 bases; J trimming: 1 base; junction bases outside the gene matches: 6. The CDR3 consists of 15 residues. CDR3 DNA: TGTGCCAGCAGTCTCGACAGGGTACGCACAGATACGCAGTATTTT. Translated: CASSLDRVRTDTQYF.

V usage is TRBV18 and J usage is TRBJ2-1; 7 nucleotides match TRBD2. The CDR3 consists of 16 residues. Germline V gene lookup returns CDR1 KGHSH and CDR2 LQKENI. V shed 1 base, J shed 7 bases, and the junction held 10 bases outside the gene matches. In nucleotides, the CDR3 is TGTGCCAGCTCACCACGGGCGGGGGTGACGTGGAATGAGCAGTTCTTC. Its protein is CASSPRAGVTWNEQFF.

This chain links TRBV10-3 with TRBJ2-5; D unclear. V lost 0 bases and J 2 bases, leaving 19 bases between the germline ends. Germline loops: CDR1 ENHRY, CDR2 SYGVKD. The CDR3 length is 18 residues. The CDR3 sequence is CAISESVGSHPKQETQYF. CDR3 nucleotide sequence: TGTGCCATCAGTGAGTCGGTTGGGTCTCACCCCAAACAAGAGACCCAGTACTTC.

The chain has TRBV18 and TRBJ2-1, with D maybe TRBD2 (6 bases). The CDR3 spans 12 residues. V lost 2 bases to trimming and J lost 9 bases, with 8 bases between them. CDR1 and CDR2 from the germline V gene are KGHSH and LQKENI. The CDR3 reads CASSPNGSEQFF. As DNA, the CDR3 is TGTGCCAGCTCACCAAACGGGAGTGAGCAGTTCTTC.

The chain joins TRBV12-5 to TRBJ1-5; 9 nucleotides agree with TRBD1. With V trimmed by 5 bases and J by 2 bases, 13 bases remained unmatched. The length of the CDR3 is 18 residues. Germline V gene data show CDR1 as LGHNT and CDR2 as FRNRAP. CDR3 residues: CASGQPPGQGVGNQPQHF. The CDR3 DNA reads as TGTGCTAGTGGTCAACCCCCGGGACAGGGAGTCGGCAATCAGCCCCAGCATTTT.

The J gene is TRBJ2-5, the V gene TRBV30; D unresolved. This CDR3 has 13 amino acids. With 1 base removed from V and 1 base from J, the gap between germline ends came to 7 bases. CDR1 and CDR2 (germline): GTSNPN, SVGIG (reference sequence). CDR3 sequence: CAWSGQLQETQYF. The CDR3 DNA reads as TGTGCCTGGAGTGGGCAGCTCCAAGAGACCCAGTACTTC.

The chain links TRBV10-3 to TRBJ1-1; D might be TRBD1 (5 bases). Germline V CDR1 and CDR2: ENHRY, SYGVKD. The CDR3 extends over 14 amino acids. Trimming cost V 3 bases and J 3 bases, with 11 bases left between them. CDR3 DNA: TGTGCCATCAGTGATGCCCAGGGTGACACTGAAGCTTTCTTT. Translation gives CAISDAQGDTEAFF.

This clonotype appeared once. The genes are TRBV20-1 and TRBJ2-3; 8 bases line up with TRBD2. Trimming removed 3 bases from V and 2 bases from J; junction bases left unmatched: 13. This CDR3 is built from 17 residues. Germline lookup yields CDR1 DFQATT and CDR2 SNEGSKA (reference sequence). The CDR3 is CSASSWAGGINTDTQYF. The CDR3 nucleotides read TGCAGTGCTAGTTCGTGGGCGGGGGGAATAAACACAGATACGCAGTATTTT.

This chain links TRBV5-1 with TRBJ2-1, with 11 bases matching TRBD2. The CDR3 extends over 15 amino acids. V lost 7 bases, J lost 0 bases, and 3 bases stayed unmatched. Germline CDR1 reads SGHRS; CDR2 reads YFSETQ. The CDR3 nucleotides are TGCGCCAGCCATACTAGCGGGGGCTCCTACAATGAGCAGTTCTTC. Protein product: CASHTSGGSYNEQFF.

The chain recombines TRBV20-1 with TRBJ2-1, with 8 bases matching TRBD2. The germline V gene has CDR1 DFQATT and CDR2 SNEGSKA (reference sequence). The CDR3 extends over 14 amino acids. J lost 8 bases, V lost 4 bases, and 10 bases had no gene match. CDR3 sequence: CSATAGAQTHEQFF. DNA for the CDR3: TGCAGTGCTACAGCGGGGGCTCAAACGCATGAGCAGTTCTTC.

The chain recombines TRBV27 with TRBJ1-5, with D perhaps matching TRBD1 (5 bases). The CDR3 runs to 13 residues. Deletions cut 6 bases from V and 7 bases from J, with 13 bases between. Germline values: CDR1 MNHEY, CDR2 SMNVEV (reference sequence). Here the CDR3 reads CASSYGWGQPQHF. CDR3 DNA sequence: TGTGCCAGCAGCTATGGGTGGGGGCAGCCCCAGCATTTT.

This clonotype was seen just once. As DNA, the CDR3 is TGTGCCAGCAAAGTACAGGGGGCGGAAGGCTACACCTTC. It is translated as CASKVQGAEGYTF. The chain couples TRBV2 to TRBJ1-2; 9 bases fit TRBD1. The CDR3 has 13 amino acids. Germline trimming cut 7 bases from V and 8 bases from J; bases unmatched to any gene: 8. CDR1 SNHLY and CDR2 FYNNEI come from the germline V gene.

This sequence joins TRBV29-1 and TRBJ1-1, with D possibly matching TRBD1 (6 bases). The CDR3 is 11 amino acids. Germline CDR1 SQVTM, CDR2 ANQGSEA. V dropped 7 bases and J dropped 1 base, with 7 bases sitting between them. The CDR3 sequence is CSAGQNTEAFF. DNA for the CDR3: TGCAGCGCGGGACAGAACACTGAAGCTTTCTTT. Drawing the rest from reference TRBV29-1 and TRBJ1-1, the complete variable domain is SAVISQKPSRDICQRGTSLTIQCQVDSQVTMMFWYRQQPGQSLTLIATANQGSEATYESGFVIDKFPISRPNLTFSTLTVSNMSPEDSSIYLCSAGQNTEAFFGQGTRLTVV.

V gene TRBV29-1 combines with J gene TRBJ1-1; a weak D match, TRBD1 (5 bases). With 5 bases removed from V and 6 bases from J, the gap between germline ends came to 19 bases. The CDR3 covers 14 residues. CDR1 is SQVTM and CDR2 is ANQGSEA in the germline V gene. The CDR3 region has the DNA TGCAGCGTTTCAAGTCGGGGGGTTGGATCTGAAGCTTTCTTT. Protein product: CSVSSRGVGSEAFF.

This sequence joins TRBV10-1 and TRBJ1-2; TRBD1 is a possible D gene (5 bases). Trimming cost V 3 bases and J 5 bases, with 16 bases left between them. The germline CDR1 and CDR2 sequences are WNHNN and SYGVQD (reference sequence). The CDR3 has 15 residues. The CDR3 sequence: CASSEDSTSPYGYTF. CDR3 DNA: TGCGCCAGCAGTGAAGACAGTACCTCCCCATATGGCTACACCTTC.

The V and J genes are TRBV7-2 and TRBJ1-2; 7 bases agree with TRBD1. This CDR3 is 14 amino acids long. V dropped 4 bases and J dropped 4; count of bases not matched to a gene: 6. CDR1 and CDR2 from the germline V gene are SGHTA and FQGNSA. The CDR3 sequence is CASSSRDRAYGYTF. CDR3 DNA sequence: TGTGCCAGCAGCTCCCGGGACAGAGCCTATGGCTACACCTTC.

The V call is TRBV2, the J call TRBJ1-2; D gene unclear. CDR1 is SNHLY and CDR2 is FYNNEI in the germline V gene. The CDR3 spans 14 residues. Trimming removed 4 bases from V and 6 bases from J, with 15 bases in between. The CDR3 sequence: CASSGLANSHGYTF. Here the CDR3 DNA reads TGTGCCAGCAGTGGGTTGGCCAACTCTCATGGCTACACCTTC.

The chain recombines TRBV18 with TRBJ2-2, with D hard to call. The V gene lost 0 bases and the J gene lost 4 bases, with 3 bases spanning the gap. There are 13 residues in the CDR3. Germline V gene lookup returns CDR1 KGHSH and CDR2 LQKENI. The CDR3 here is CASSPPSTGELFF. CDR3 DNA sequence: TGTGCCAGCTCACCACCGAGCACCGGGGAGCTGTTTTTT.